This is a list of T cell receptor beta chains from one sample in a study of OX40 agonist ivuxolimab in advanced cancers. Data came from immunoSEQ multiplex PCR; TCRdb stores just in-frame clones and leaves some out. This sample has tens of thousands of clones, with around 84% found just once. This material consisted of CD4+ or CD8+ T cells sorted from blood, taken in a trial of the OX40 agonist ivuxolimab. The receptor set was obtained from an adult with an advanced solid tumor such as melanoma, head and neck, liver or kidney cancer. Each CDR3 is given with its conserved first and last residue. D genes are given only for firm matches. Only some rows state a clone size, as once, few, many or a class for expanded clones.

D	V	size	J	DNA	CDR3
.	TRBV4-3	.	TRBJ1-4	TGCGCCAGCAGCCAAGTACATCAGAGAGAAAAACTGTTTTTT	CASSQVHQREKLFF
TRBD1	TRBV27	few	TRBJ1-4	TGTGCCAGCAGGCCCGGGACAGGTGTGTTTTCAGATGAAAAACTGTTTTTT	CASRPGTGVFSDEKLFF
TRBD1	TRBV7-9	.	TRBJ1-2	TGTGCCAGCAGCTTAAGTCTCCTTGACAGGGGAGCTGGCTACACCTTC	CASSLSLLDRGAGYTF
TRBD1	TRBV7-3	.	TRBJ1-1	TGTGCCAGCAGCGTACGACAGGGAACTGAAGCTTTCTTT	CASSVRQGTEAFF
.	TRBV7-9	.	TRBJ2-3	TGTGCCAGCAGCTTAATCTCAGATACGCAGTATTTT	CASSLISDTQYF
.	TRBV5-1	.	TRBJ2-3	TGCGCCAGCAGCTTGGGGGAAAGCGGGTTCACAGATACGCAGTATTTT	CASSLGESGFTDTQYF
.	TRBV28	.	TRBJ1-3	TGTGCCAGCAGTCCCGCTTTGGGCCCTGGAAACACCATATATTTT	CASSPALGPGNTIYF
.	TRBV7-2	.	TRBJ1-2	TGTGCCAGCAGCTTGGTTGGGACGGATGCCAACTATGGCTACACCTTC	CASSLVGTDANYGYTF
.	TRBV11-1	.	TRBJ2-3	TGTGCCAGCAGCTCGTCCCGGGACACCACAGATACGCAGTATTTT	CASSSSRDTTDTQYF
.	TRBV10-3	.	TRBJ1-1	TGTGCCATCAGTGAGTTGGACAAGGACGAAGCTTTCTTT	CAISELDKDEAFF